This is a list of T cell receptor beta chains from one sample in a study of T cell changes during pregnancy in multiple sclerosis. Profiled with immunoSEQ multiplex PCR; TCRdb holds only in-frame clones, not every one. The sample lists 70,000 or so clones; roughly 91% were seen once. The sample in question was peripheral blood, obtained in the third trimester of pregnancy. The receptors stem from a female donor in good health, enrolled as a control in a pregnancy study. Each CDR3 is given with its conserved first and last residue. Fields, in order: clone size, D gene, V gene, J gene, CDR3 protein, CDR3 DNA. The D gene is left open where the match is weak. Size is stated for part of the rows, as once, few or many counts, or as a class when the clone is expanded.

size: NA; D: TRBD2; V: TRBV19; J: TRBJ2-1; CDR3: CASRPAGGLYNEQFF; DNA: TGTGCCAGTAGACCAGCGGGGGGTTTGTACAATGAGCAGTTCTTC
size: NA; D: NA; V: TRBV7-2; J: TRBJ1-1; CDR3: CASSLKVEAWAFF; DNA: TGTGCCAGCAGCTTAAAGGTGGAGGCTTGGGCTTTCTTT
size: once; D: NA; V: TRBV18; J: TRBJ2-6; CDR3: CASSSGVGANVLTF; DNA: TGTGCCAGCTCATCAGGGGTTGGGGCCAACGTCCTGACTTTC
size: NA; D: TRBD1; V: TRBV5-4; J: TRBJ2-2; CDR3: CASSRDRVNTGELFF; DNA: TGTGCCAGCAGCAGGGACAGGGTAAACACCGGGGAGCTGTTTTTT
size: NA; D: TRBD1; V: TRBV2; J: TRBJ2-6; CDR3: CASSPRDRGLLGANVLTF; DNA: TGTGCCAGCAGTCCGCGGGACAGGGGTCTCTTGGGGGCCAACGTCCTGACTTTC
size: once; D: TRBD1; V: TRBV27; J: TRBJ1-1; CDR3: CASSEVPGQGGAFF; DNA: TGTGCCAGCAGTGAAGTCCCGGGACAGGGAGGAGCTTTCTTT
size: once; D: NA; V: TRBV14; J: TRBJ2-7; CDR3: CASSQDIGRWGSDEQYF; DNA: TGTGCCAGCAGCCAAGACATTGGGAGGTGGGGTTCGGACGAGCAGTACTTC
size: NA; D: NA; V: TRBV28; J: TRBJ2-3; CDR3: CASSFPEKSFTDTQYF; DNA: TGTGCCAGCAGTTTCCCCGAGAAATCTTTCACAGATACGCAGTATTTT
size: NA; D: NA; V: TRBV18; J: TRBJ2-2; CDR3: CASSQQGTANTGELFF; DNA: TGTGCCAGCTCACAACAGGGCACCGCGAACACCGGGGAGCTGTTTTTT
size: once; D: TRBD1; V: TRBV7-2; J: TRBJ1-6; CDR3: CASSWDRGNSPLHF; DNA: TGTGCCAGCAGCTGGGACAGGGGAAATTCACCCCTCCACTTT
size: NA; D: TRBD2; V: TRBV30; J: TRBJ2-5; CDR3: CACEGTSGRETQYF; DNA: TGTGCCTGCGAGGGTACTAGCGGGAGAGAGACCCAGTACTTC
size: NA; D: TRBD1; V: TRBV28; J: TRBJ1-6; CDR3: CASRGQYNSPLHF; DNA: TGTGCCAGCAGGGGACAGTATAATTCACCCCTCCACTTT
size: NA; D: TRBD1; V: TRBV7-2; J: TRBJ1-1; CDR3: CASSLSAGGVIGTEAFF; DNA: TGTGCCAGCAGCTTATCGGCAGGGGGCGTGATAGGAACTGAAGCTTTCTTT
size: few; D: NA; V: TRBV11-2; J: TRBJ1-6; CDR3: CASSPRARGSNSPLHF; DNA: TGTGCCAGCAGCCCCCGTGCGAGAGGTTCTAATTCACCCCTCCACTTT
size: once; D: NA; V: TRBV27; J: TRBJ2-7; CDR3: CASSWKGDEQYF; DNA: TGTGCCAGCAGTTGGAAAGGGGACGAGCAGTACTTC
size: NA; D: TRBD2; V: TRBV2; J: TRBJ2-5; CDR3: CASSGGGQETQYF; DNA: TGTGCCAGCAGTGGGGGGGGCCAAGAGACCCAGTACTTC
size: NA; D: TRBD2; V: TRBV4-1; J: TRBJ2-1; CDR3: CASSLSLLSSGRSNEQFF; DNA: TGCGCCAGCAGCCTCTCCCTACTCTCTAGCGGGAGGAGCAATGAGCAGTTCTTC
size: NA; D: TRBD1; V: TRBV5-1; J: TRBJ2-1; CDR3: CASSPSGTGVWIEQFF; DNA: TGCGCCAGCAGCCCCTCCGGGACAGGGGTTTGGATTGAGCAGTTCTTC
size: NA; D: TRBD1; V: TRBV19; J: TRBJ1-5; CDR3: CASSTGTGGDSNQPQHF; DNA: TGTGCCAGTAGTACCGGGACAGGGGGAGATAGCAATCAGCCCCAGCATTTT
size: NA; D: TRBD1; V: TRBV15; J: TRBJ1-6; CDR3: CATSRGRGQGKDSPLHF; DNA: TGTGCCACCAGCAGAGGTCGCGGACAGGGGAAAGATTCACCCCTCCACTTT